A selection of T cell receptor beta chains follows, all from one sample in a study of cytomegalovirus exposure and HLA in healthy donors. Sequencing was performed with immunoSEQ multiplex PCR; in TCRdb, only in-frame clones are kept and a portion is missing. The sample lists about 150,000 clones, 65% to 90% occurring once. The specimen was PBMCs. The receptors originated from a man aged 50 to 59 in good health and CMV-seropositive. Each CDR3 is given with its conserved first and last residue. The listing skips clone size in some rows; elsewhere it reads once, few, many or a size class.

abundance	v_gene	j_gene	CDR3aa
.	TRBV30	TRBJ2-5	CAWSVLGETQYF
.	TRBV7-8	TRBJ2-1	CASSSVGLAGANEQFF
.	TRBV5-3	TRBJ2-3	CARSFRQSTDTQYF
.	TRBV2	TRBJ1-5	CASSDRGRGNQPQHF
few	TRBV7-2	TRBJ2-5	CASSSRSGAQETQYF
.	TRBV25-1	TRBJ1-4	CASSEYAPGGEKLFF
.	TRBV5-8	TRBJ2-3	CASQGGNTDTQYF
few	TRBV27	TRBJ2-2	CASRGDRGLFSGELFF
.	TRBV5-6	TRBJ1-2	CASTAQGRVYYGYTF
.	TRBV21-1	TRBJ2-3	CASSKWQGNGTDTQYF
.	TRBV5-1	TRBJ1-2	CASSTWTANYGYTF
.	TRBV19	TRBJ1-2	CASQDRGSEGYTF
.	TRBV7-2	TRBJ2-1	CASGTADNEQFF
few	TRBV19	TRBJ2-3	CASSPPDRGGTDTQYF
.	TRBV18	TRBJ2-7	CASSRTSGGSYEQYF
.	TRBV19	TRBJ1-4	CASSSLTGMEEKLFF
.	TRBV6-6	TRBJ1-5	CASSHLGTGDQPQHF
.	TRBV5-4	TRBJ1-1	CASSSGQGKATEAFF
.	TRBV18	TRBJ1-1	CASSPLARGNTEAFF
.	TRBV19	TRBJ1-5	CASGERNQPQHF
.	TRBV11-2	TRBJ1-1	CASRITTGGANTEAFF
once	TRBV6-1	TRBJ2-2	CASSGLANTGELFF